These T cell receptor beta chains were read from a single sample in a study of PD-1 blockade in classical Hodgkin lymphoma. TCRdb's table, derived via immunoSEQ multiplex PCR, lists solely in-frame clones and lacks some. This sample carries 96,000 or so clones, more than 85% of them seen once, and the ten largest clones take just under 2%. This material consisted of peripheral blood mononuclear cells (PBMCs), taken before the fourth cycle of nivolumab. The receptors were gathered from a human donor with classical Hodgkin lymphoma. CDR3s include the opening cysteine and the closing phenylalanine or tryptophan. The order of the fields is clone size, J gene, D gene, V gene, CDR3 protein, CDR3 DNA. D genes are given only for firm matches. For some rows the clone size is stated as once, few or many, or as a class when expanded; others skip it.

>NA|TRBJ1-4|TRBD1|TRBV25-1
CASSEYIGTVEKLFF
TGTGCCAGCAGTGAATATATTGGGACAGTGGAAAAACTGTTTTTT
>once|TRBJ2-7|NA|TRBV5-6
CASSPGSHDEQYF
TGTGCCAGCAGCCCCGGGTCTCACGACGAGCAGTACTTC
>NA|TRBJ1-6|NA|TRBV5-4
CASSSPDRSSYNSPLHF
TGTGCCAGCAGCTCGCCCGACAGGAGCTCCTATAATTCACCCCTCCACTTT
>NA|TRBJ1-1|NA|TRBV4-1
CASSREGSTEAFF
TGCGCCAGCAGCCGCGAGGGGAGCACTGAAGCTTTCTTT
>NA|TRBJ1-1|NA|TRBV18
CASSQLAGSDNTEAFF
TGTGCCAGCTCCCAGCTTGCAGGATCGGACAACACTGAAGCTTTCTTT
>once|TRBJ2-2|TRBD1|TRBV7-7
CASSFTGQGNTGELFF
TGTGCTAGCAGCTTTACGGGACAGGGGAACACCGGGGAGCTGTTTTTT
>NA|TRBJ2-7|NA|TRBV5-1
CASSSAGRGTYEQYF
TGCGCCAGCAGCTCCGCTGGTAGGGGGACCTACGAGCAGTACTTC
>NA|TRBJ1-4|NA|TRBV19
CATKWETAANEKLFF
TGTGCCACCAAATGGGAGACAGCCGCGAATGAAAAACTGTTTTTT
>once|TRBJ2-1|NA|TRBV7-6
CASSPSTSSYNEQFF
TGTGCCAGCAGCCCTTCGACGAGCTCCTACAATGAGCAGTTCTTC
>NA|TRBJ2-2|TRBD1|TRBV2
CASRPIRDRGRRELFF
TGTGCCAGCAGACCAATCCGGGACAGGGGGCGCAGGGAGCTGTTTTTT
>NA|TRBJ2-7|TRBD1|TRBV28
CASSSQGTVRSYEQYF
TGTGCCAGCAGTTCCCAGGGGACAGTCAGATCCTACGAGCAGTACTTC
>NA|TRBJ2-1|TRBD2|TRBV10-1
CASSGKTGGLDWDEQFF
TGCGCCAGCAGTGGAAAAACGGGAGGACTAGATTGGGATGAGCAGTTCTTC
>once|TRBJ1-1|TRBD1|TRBV10-1
CASSETGGRNTEAFF
TGCGCCAGCAGTGAGACAGGGGGCAGGAACACTGAAGCTTTCTTT
>NA|TRBJ1-3|NA|TRBV5-1
CASSLGWSSGNTIYF
TGCGCCAGCAGCTTGGGCTGGAGCTCTGGAAACACCATATATTTT
>NA|TRBJ2-3|NA|TRBV19
CASSIWAGANTDTQYF
TGTGCCAGTAGTATTTGGGCGGGCGCCAACACAGATACGCAGTATTTT
>NA|TRBJ2-7|TRBD2|TRBV7-9
CASSLGERAGGSYEQYF
TGTGCCAGCAGCTTAGGGGAGAGGGCGGGAGGCTCCTACGAGCAGTACTTC
>once|TRBJ2-3|NA|TRBV7-3
CASSFLGPPGGTDDTQYF
TGTGCCAGCAGCTTCCTAGGGCCGCCTGGGGGGACAGACGATACGCAGTATTTT
>NA|TRBJ1-1|NA|TRBV25-1
CASSELRGTRAEAFF
TGTGCCAGCAGTGAACTCAGGGGCACCAGGGCTGAAGCTTTCTTT
>once|TRBJ2-7|TRBD1|TRBV28
CASSGHHAGQVLSYEQYF
TGTGCCAGCAGTGGACATCACGCTGGACAGGTCCTCTCCTACGAGCAGTACTTC
>NA|TRBJ2-1|NA|TRBV6-1
CASSGAHRALGGGTSYNEQFF
TGTGCCAGCAGTGGAGCCCACCGAGCCCTCGGGGGCGGGACTTCTTACAATGAGCAGTTCTTC
>NA|TRBJ1-4|NA|TRBV7-2
CASSFWERGANEKLFF
TGTGCCAGCAGCTTTTGGGAAAGGGGGGCTAATGAAAAACTGTTTTTT
>NA|TRBJ2-7|NA|TRBV28
CASSLWVVAARPEQYF
TGTGCCAGCAGTTTATGGGTGGTTGCGGCACGGCCCGAGCAGTACTTC
>NA|TRBJ2-3|TRBD2|TRBV30
CALQRAGGSDTQYF
TGTGCCCTACAACGAGCGGGAGGGTCAGATACGCAGTATTTT
>NA|TRBJ1-2|TRBD1|TRBV30
CAWSVQGGRANYGYTF
TGTGCCTGGAGTGTGCAGGGGGGCAGAGCGAACTATGGCTACACCTTC
>once|TRBJ2-7|NA|TRBV27
CASSLAGHEQYF
TGTGCCAGCAGTTTAGCAGGGCACGAGCAGTACTTC
>once|TRBJ1-1|NA|TRBV6-1
CASSESIGKVTEAFF
TGTGCCAGCAGTGAAAGTATAGGGAAGGTCACTGAAGCTTTCTTT
>NA|TRBJ2-5|NA|TRBV29-1
CSARDRRYQETQYF
TGCAGCGCCCGGGACCGAAGGTACCAAGAGACCCAGTACTTC
>NA|TRBJ1-1|NA|TRBV9
CASSGLGNTEAFF
TGTGCCAGCAGCGGACTGGGGAACACTGAAGCTTTCTTT
>NA|TRBJ2-5|NA|TRBV14
CASSHPAAGKETQYF
TGTGCCAGCAGCCACCCCGCAGCAGGGAAAGAGACCCAGTACTTC
>NA|TRBJ2-5|TRBD1|TRBV5-1
CASSFVPGQGQETQYF
TGCGCCAGCAGCTTTGTCCCGGGACAGGGCCAAGAGACCCAGTACTTC
>NA|TRBJ2-7|TRBD1|TRBV6-5
CASSRTGDEQYF
TGTGCCAGCAGTCGAACAGGGGACGAGCAGTACTTC
>few|TRBJ1-5|TRBD1|TRBV30
CAWSGQGLSQPQHF
TGTGCCTGGAGTGGACAGGGTCTAAGTCAGCCCCAGCATTTT
>NA|TRBJ1-5|TRBD1|TRBV6-1
CASKGQGLNQPQHF
TGTGCCAGCAAGGGACAGGGGCTAAATCAGCCCCAGCATTTT
>NA|TRBJ2-7|TRBD2|TRBV4-1
CASSQVGTSASEQYF
TGCGCCAGCAGCCAGGTGGGGACTAGTGCCTCCGAGCAGTACTTC
>NA|TRBJ2-7|NA|TRBV13
CASSSSSYEQYF
TGTGCCAGCAGCTCCAGCTCCTACGAGCAGTACTTC
>NA|TRBJ2-3|NA|TRBV9
CASGRGGGRETQYF
TGTGCCAGCGGCCGAGGGGGTGGCAGGGAAACGCAGTATTTT
>few|TRBJ1-1|NA|TRBV29-1
CSVQTGERGAFF
TGCAGCGTTCAGACCGGGGAGAGGGGAGCTTTCTTT
>NA|TRBJ2-1|NA|TRBV9
CASSAARTEDEQFF
TGTGCCAGCAGCGCCGCGAGGACCGAGGATGAGCAGTTCTTC
>NA|TRBJ2-2|NA|TRBV7-7
CASSSVTPDGELFF
TGTGCTAGCAGCTCCGTGACCCCGGACGGGGAGCTGTTTTTT
>NA|TRBJ1-2|NA|TRBV7-9
CASTRRRAGENYGYTF
TGTGCCAGCACCAGACGACGCGCGGGGGAGAACTATGGCTACACCTTC
>once|TRBJ2-5|NA|TRBV30
CAWSQGAGETQYF
TGTGCCTGGAGTCAAGGGGCCGGAGAGACCCAGTACTTC
>NA|TRBJ2-3|NA|TRBV11-2
CASSLVAGTSTDTQYF
TGTGCCAGCAGCTTAGTTGCGGGGACTAGCACAGATACGCAGTATTTT
>NA|TRBJ2-5|TRBD2|TRBV28
CASSWGRGGETQYF
TGTGCCAGCAGTTGGGGACGGGGAGGGGAGACCCAGTACTTC
>NA|TRBJ2-1|TRBD2|TRBV28
CASSVTSEEKFF
TGTGCCAGCAGTGTAACTAGCGAAGAAAAGTTCTTC
>NA|TRBJ2-7|NA|TRBV19
CASSSLATGEQYF
TGTGCCAGTAGTTCACTAGCTACCGGGGAGCAGTACTTC
>NA|TRBJ1-2|TRBD1|TRBV30
CAWTGTGGYYGYTF
TGTGCCTGGACCGGGACAGGGGGCTATTATGGCTACACCTTC
>NA|TRBJ2-1|TRBD2|TRBV27
CASSRIAGGPYNEQFF
TGTGCCAGCAGTAGAATAGCGGGAGGGCCCTACAATGAGCAGTTCTTC
>NA|TRBJ2-2|NA|TRBV4-1
CASSQDRSTSGELFF
TGCGCCAGCAGCCAAGATCGATCGACATCCGGGGAGCTGTTTTTT
>NA|TRBJ1-1|NA|TRBV27
CASSSIMNTEAFF
TGTGCCAGCAGTTCGATCATGAACACTGAAGCTTTCTTT
>once|TRBJ2-3|NA|TRBV18
CASSPTASTDTQYF
TGTGCCAGCTCCCCGACAGCTAGCACAGATACGCAGTATTTT
>NA|TRBJ2-6|NA|TRBV18
CASSPKTGTGANVLTF
TGTGCCAGCTCACCAAAGACAGGAACTGGGGCCAACGTCCTGACTTTC
>NA|TRBJ1-6|NA|TRBV7-9
CASSTPLRPGSPLHF
TGTGCCAGCAGCACGCCCCTGAGGCCGGGGTCACCCCTCCACTTT
>NA|TRBJ1-1|NA|TRBV7-9
CASSLAVGRNTEAFF
TGTGCCAGCAGCTTAGCGGTAGGGCGGAACACTGAAGCTTTCTTT
>NA|TRBJ2-7|TRBD2|TRBV2
CASSARSGRDYEQYF
TGTGCCAGCAGTGCTAGAAGCGGGAGGGACTACGAGCAGTACTTC
>once|TRBJ2-7|TRBD2|TRBV7-2
CASSRGTSGYEQYF
TGTGCCAGCAGCCGGGGGACTAGCGGCTACGAGCAGTACTTC
>NA|TRBJ2-3|TRBD1|TRBV6-1
CASSEVSWDRGERDTQYF
TGTGCCAGCAGTGAAGTATCGTGGGACAGGGGTGAGAGAGATACGCAGTATTTT
>once|TRBJ2-2|TRBD2|TRBV18
CASSPRGANTGELFF
TGTGCCAGCTCACCGCGGGGGGCGAACACCGGGGAGCTGTTTTTT
>NA|TRBJ1-2|TRBD1|TRBV15
CATSRGGPGTGLKPQIAYGYTF
TGTGCCACCAGCAGAGGGGGTCCCGGGACAGGGTTAAAGCCCCAGATAGCCTATGGCTACACCTTC
>NA|TRBJ1-2|NA|TRBV28
CASDGADKIYGYTF
TGTGCCAGCGACGGGGCCGACAAGATTTATGGCTACACCTTC